This T cell receptor (beta chain) was identified in a study of CD8+CD57+ T cells in acquired aplastic anemia. This clonotype was found many times. Genomic DNA provided the template from which TCR beta VDJ and CDR3 profiles were obtained. TCRdb ran MiXCR on the reads and lists one entry per CDR3 protein. The data show about 190,000 distinct CDR3 sequences, more than 45% seen once. CDR1 is SEHNR, CDR2 FQNEAQ, per germline (reference sequence). This CDR3 has 13 amino acids. Between the trimmed V and J ends, which lost 5 bases and 3 bases, there was a span of 10 bases. Patients sequenced had flow cytometry evidence of CD8+CD57+ cell expansion.

This chain uses TRBV7-9 with TRBJ1-1; possible D gene TRBD1, 6 bases. Material for sequencing was sorted CD4+, CD8+, or CD8+CD57+ T cells (not recorded which) from PBMCs. The clonotype originates from a human donor with aplastic anemia. The CDR3 loop is CASSRQADTEAFF. The CDR3 DNA sequence: TGTGCCAGCAGCCGACAGGCGGACACTGAAGCTTTCTTT.